This T cell receptor beta chain was recorded in a study of human T cells and chemical hapten exposure. Study overall: Patients, predominantly female, presented with alopecia areata, totalis or universalis.

Time point in this sample: patch test 1, 2 weeks after DPC sensitization. As for treatment: therapeutic diphenylcyclopropenone sensitization with weekly scalp DPC. Participating donors were patients with alopecia, aged 18 to 70 years, considered appropriate candidates for DPC. TCRdb independently ran MiXCR on the RACE reads; one entry per CDR3 protein. The sample has 180,000 or so distinct CDR3 sequences, about a fifth seen once. As concerns this clonotype: Antigen unknown. At one of its ends the junction is not consistent with the germline gene, which may arise from a read error.

Germline V gene lookup returns CDR1 ENHRY and CDR2 SYGVKD. The length of the CDR3 is 15 residues. Study findings and constraints: Expanded TCRs produced significantly more large CDR3 similarity clusters than controls did. Alopecia in the donors means their immune response may deviate from healthy people's.

This receptor was obtained from a woman between 50 and 59 years old with alopecia areata. Some clones in this sample may be carry-over from other donors' samples. The chain employs TRBV10-3 and TRBJ1-2; D unresolved. This specimen consisted of whole blood, obtained in connection with sensitization to the hapten diphenylcyclopropenone (DPC). The CDR3 DNA reads TGTGCCATCATGAGGACCACTTCTGCTAACTTTGGCTACACCTTC. Encoded protein: CAIMRTTSANFGYTF.